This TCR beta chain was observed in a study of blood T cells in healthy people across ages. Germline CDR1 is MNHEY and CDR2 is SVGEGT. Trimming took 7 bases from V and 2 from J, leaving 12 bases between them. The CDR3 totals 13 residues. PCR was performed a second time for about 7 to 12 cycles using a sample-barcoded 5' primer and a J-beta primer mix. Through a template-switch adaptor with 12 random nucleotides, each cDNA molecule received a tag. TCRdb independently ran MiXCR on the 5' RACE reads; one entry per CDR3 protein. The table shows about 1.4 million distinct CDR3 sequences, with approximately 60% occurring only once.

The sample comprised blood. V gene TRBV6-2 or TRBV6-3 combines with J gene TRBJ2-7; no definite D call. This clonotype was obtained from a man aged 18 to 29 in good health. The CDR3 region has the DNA TGTGCCAGCAACGTCGGAAGCCCCTACGAGCAGTACTTC. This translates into CASNVGSPYEQYF.